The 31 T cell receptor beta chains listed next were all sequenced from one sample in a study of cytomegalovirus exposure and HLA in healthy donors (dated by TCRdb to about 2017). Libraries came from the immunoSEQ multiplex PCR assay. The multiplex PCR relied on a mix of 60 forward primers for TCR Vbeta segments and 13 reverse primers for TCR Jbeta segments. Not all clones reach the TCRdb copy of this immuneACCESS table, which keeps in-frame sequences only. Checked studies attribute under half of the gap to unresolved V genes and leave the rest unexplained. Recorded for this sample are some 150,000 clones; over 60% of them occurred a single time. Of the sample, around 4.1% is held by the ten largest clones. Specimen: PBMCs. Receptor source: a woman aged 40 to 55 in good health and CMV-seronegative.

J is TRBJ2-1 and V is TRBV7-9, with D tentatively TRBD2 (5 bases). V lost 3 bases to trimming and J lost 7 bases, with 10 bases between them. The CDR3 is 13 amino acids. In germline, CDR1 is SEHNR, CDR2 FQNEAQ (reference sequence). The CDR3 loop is CASSFARGNEQFF. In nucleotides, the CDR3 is TGTGCCAGCAGCTTTGCTCGAGGGAATGAGCAGTTCTTC.

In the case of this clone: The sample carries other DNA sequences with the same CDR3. The CDR3 protein is CASSLGGTGAYEQYF. The CDR3 nucleotides read TGCGCCAGCAGCTTGGGGGGGACAGGCGCCTACGAGCAGTACTTC. The chain carries TRBV5-1 and TRBJ2-7; 8 bases align to TRBD1. The CDR3 spans 15 residues. In germline, CDR1 is SGHRS, CDR2 YFSETQ. V gave up 0 bases and J gave up 2 bases; unmatched junction bases: 4.

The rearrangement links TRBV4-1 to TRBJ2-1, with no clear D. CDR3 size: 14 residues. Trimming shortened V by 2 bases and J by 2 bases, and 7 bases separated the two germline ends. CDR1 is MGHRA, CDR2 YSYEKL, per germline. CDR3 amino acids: CASSQSYTYNEQFF. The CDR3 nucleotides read TGCGCCAGCAGCCAATCCTATACCTACAATGAGCAGTTCTTC.

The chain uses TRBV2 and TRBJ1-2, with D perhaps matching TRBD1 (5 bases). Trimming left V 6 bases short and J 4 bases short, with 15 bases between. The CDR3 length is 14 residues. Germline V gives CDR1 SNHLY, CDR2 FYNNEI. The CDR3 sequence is CASSRDGEGYGYTF. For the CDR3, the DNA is TGTGCCAGCAGCAGGGATGGGGAGGGCTATGGCTACACCTTC. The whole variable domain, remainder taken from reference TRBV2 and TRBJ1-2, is EPEVTQTPSHQVTQMGQEVILRCVPISNHLYFYWYRQILGQKVEFLVSFYNNEISEKSEIFDDQFSVERPDGSNFTLKIRSTKLEDSAMYFCASSRDGEGYGYTFGSGTRLTVV.

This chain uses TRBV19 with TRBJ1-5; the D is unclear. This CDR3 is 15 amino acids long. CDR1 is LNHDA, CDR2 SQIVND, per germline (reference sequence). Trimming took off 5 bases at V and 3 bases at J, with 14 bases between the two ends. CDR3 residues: CASSSLGNPNQPQHF. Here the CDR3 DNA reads TGTGCCAGTAGTTCCTTGGGCAATCCCAATCAGCCCCAGCATTTT. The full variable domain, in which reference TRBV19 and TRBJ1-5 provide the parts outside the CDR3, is DGGITQSPKYLFRKEGQNVTLSCEQNLNHDAMYWYRQDPGQGLRLIYYSQIVNDFQKGDIAEGYSVSREKKESFPLTVTSAQKNPTAFYLCASSSLGNPNQPQHFGDGTRLSIL.

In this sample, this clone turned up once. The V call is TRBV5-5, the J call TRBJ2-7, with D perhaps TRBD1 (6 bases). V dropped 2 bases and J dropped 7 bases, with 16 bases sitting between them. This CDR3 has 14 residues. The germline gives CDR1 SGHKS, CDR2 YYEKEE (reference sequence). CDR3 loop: CASSFTGIVEEQYF. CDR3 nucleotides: TGTGCCAGCAGCTTTACAGGGATTGTTGAGGAGCAGTACTTC.

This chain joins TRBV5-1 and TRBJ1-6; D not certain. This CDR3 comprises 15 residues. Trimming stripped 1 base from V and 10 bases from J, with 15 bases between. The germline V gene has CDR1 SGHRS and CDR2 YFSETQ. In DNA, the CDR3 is TGCGCCAGCAGCTTGCGGGAGGTACCTGGGTCACCCCTCCACTTT. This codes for CASSLREVPGSPLHF.

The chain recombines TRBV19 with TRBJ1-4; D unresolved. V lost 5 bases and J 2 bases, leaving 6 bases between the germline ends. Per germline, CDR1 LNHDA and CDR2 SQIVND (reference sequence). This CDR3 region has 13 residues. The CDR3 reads CASSPMTNEKLFF. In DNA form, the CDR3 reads TGTGCCAGTAGTCCCATGACTAATGAAAAACTGTTTTTT. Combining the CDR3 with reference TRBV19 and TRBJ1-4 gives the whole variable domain DGGITQSPKYLFRKEGQNVTLSCEQNLNHDAMYWYRQDPGQGLRLIYYSQIVNDFQKGDIAEGYSVSREKKESFPLTVTSAQKNPTAFYLCASSPMTNEKLFFGSGTQLSVL.

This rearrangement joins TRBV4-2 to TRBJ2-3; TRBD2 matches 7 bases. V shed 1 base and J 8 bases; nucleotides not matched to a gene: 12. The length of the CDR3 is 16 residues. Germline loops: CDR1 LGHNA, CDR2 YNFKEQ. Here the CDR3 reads CASSQVKAGTLATQYF. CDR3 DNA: TGTGCCAGCAGCCAAGTAAAAGCGGGAACACTCGCTACGCAGTATTTT.

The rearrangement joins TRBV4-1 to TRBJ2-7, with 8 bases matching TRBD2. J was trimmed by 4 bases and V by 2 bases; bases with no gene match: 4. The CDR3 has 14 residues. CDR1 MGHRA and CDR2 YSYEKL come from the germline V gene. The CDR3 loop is CASSQTGGRYEQYF. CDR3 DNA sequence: TGCGCCAGCAGCCAAACGGGAGGGCGGTACGAGCAGTACTTC.

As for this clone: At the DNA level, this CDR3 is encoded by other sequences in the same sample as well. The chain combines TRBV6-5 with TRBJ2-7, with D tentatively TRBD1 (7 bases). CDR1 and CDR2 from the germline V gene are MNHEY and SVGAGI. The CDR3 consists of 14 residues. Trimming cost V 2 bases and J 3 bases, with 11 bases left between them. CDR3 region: CASSYGQGGYEQYF. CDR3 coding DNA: TGTGCCAGCAGTTACGGGCAGGGGGGCTACGAGCAGTACTTC.

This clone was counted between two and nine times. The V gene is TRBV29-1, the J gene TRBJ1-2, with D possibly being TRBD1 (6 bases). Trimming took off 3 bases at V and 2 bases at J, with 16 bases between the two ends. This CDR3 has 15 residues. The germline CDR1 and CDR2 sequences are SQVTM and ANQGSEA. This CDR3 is CSVDKGGAANYGYTF. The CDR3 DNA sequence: TGCAGCGTTGATAAGGGGGGGGCTGCGAACTATGGCTACACCTTC.

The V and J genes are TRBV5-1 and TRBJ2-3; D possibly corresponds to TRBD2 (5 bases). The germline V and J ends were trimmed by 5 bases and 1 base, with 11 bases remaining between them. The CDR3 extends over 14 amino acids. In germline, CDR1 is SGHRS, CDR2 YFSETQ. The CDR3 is CASRSLGGTDTQYF. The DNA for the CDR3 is TGCGCCAGCAGGTCTCTCGGGGGCACAGATACGCAGTATTTT. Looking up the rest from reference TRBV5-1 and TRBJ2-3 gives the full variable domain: KAGVTQTPRYLIKTRGQQVTLSCSPISGHRSVSWYQQTPGQGLQFLFEYFSETQRNKGNFPGRFSGRQFSNSRSEMNVSTLELGDSALYLCASRSLGGTDTQYFGPGTRLTVL.

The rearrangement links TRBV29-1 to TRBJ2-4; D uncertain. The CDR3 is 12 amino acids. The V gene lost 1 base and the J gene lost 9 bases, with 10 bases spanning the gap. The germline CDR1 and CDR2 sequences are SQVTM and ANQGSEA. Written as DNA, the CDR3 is TGCAGCGTTGAAGCACAGTCGAGCATTCAGTACTTC. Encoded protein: CSVEAQSSIQYF.

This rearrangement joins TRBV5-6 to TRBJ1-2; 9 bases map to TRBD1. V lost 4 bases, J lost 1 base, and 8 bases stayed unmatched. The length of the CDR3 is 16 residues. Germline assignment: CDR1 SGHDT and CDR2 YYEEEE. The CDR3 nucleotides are TGTGCCAGCAGCCCAGACAGGGGGGGCGATAACTATGGCTACACCTTC. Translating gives CASSPDRGGDNYGYTF.

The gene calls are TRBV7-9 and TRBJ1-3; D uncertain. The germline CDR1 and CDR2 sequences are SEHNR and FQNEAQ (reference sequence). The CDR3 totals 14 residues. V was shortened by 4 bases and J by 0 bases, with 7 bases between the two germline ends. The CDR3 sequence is CASSSVRSGNTIYF. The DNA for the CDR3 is TGTGCCAGCAGCTCGGTCCGCTCTGGAAACACCATATATTTT. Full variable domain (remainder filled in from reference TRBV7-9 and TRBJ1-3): DTGVSQNPRHKITKRGQNVTFRCDPISEHNRLYWYRQTLGQGPEFLTYFQNEAQLEKSRLLSDRFSAERPKGSFSTLEIQRTEQGDSAMYLCASSSVRSGNTIYFGEGSWLTVV.

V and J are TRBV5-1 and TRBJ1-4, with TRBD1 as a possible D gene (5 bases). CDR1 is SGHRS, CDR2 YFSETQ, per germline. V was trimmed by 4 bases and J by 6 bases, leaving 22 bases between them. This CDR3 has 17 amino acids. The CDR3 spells CASSPGVQGLDDEKLFF. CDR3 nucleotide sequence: TGCGCCAGCAGCCCGGGGGTCCAGGGTCTCGATGATGAAAAACTGTTTTTT.

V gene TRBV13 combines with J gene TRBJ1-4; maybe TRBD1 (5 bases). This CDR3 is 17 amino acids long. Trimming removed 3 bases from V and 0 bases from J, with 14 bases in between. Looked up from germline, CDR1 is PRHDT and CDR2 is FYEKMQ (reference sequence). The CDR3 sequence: CASSLGGGFATNEKLFF. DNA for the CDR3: TGTGCCAGCAGCTTGGGCGGGGGATTCGCAACTAATGAAAAACTGTTTTTT.

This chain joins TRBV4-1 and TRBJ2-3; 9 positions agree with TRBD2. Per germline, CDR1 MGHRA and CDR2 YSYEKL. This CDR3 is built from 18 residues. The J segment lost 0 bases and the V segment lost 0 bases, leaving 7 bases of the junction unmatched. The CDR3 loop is CASSQEIGGRASTDTQYF. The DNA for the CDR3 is TGCGCCAGCAGCCAAGAAATAGGCGGGAGGGCTAGCACAGATACGCAGTATTTT.

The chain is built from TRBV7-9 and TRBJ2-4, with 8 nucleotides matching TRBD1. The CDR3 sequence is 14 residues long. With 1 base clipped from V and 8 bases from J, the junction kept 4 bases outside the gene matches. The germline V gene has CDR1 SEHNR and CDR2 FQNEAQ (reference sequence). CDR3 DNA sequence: TGTGCCAGCAGCTTAGAAACAGGGGGTGACATTCAGTACTTC. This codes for CASSLETGGDIQYF. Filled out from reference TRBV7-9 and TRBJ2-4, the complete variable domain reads DTGVSQNPRHKITKRGQNVTFRCDPISEHNRLYWYRQTLGQGPEFLTYFQNEAQLEKSRLLSDRFSAERPKGSFSTLEIQRTEQGDSAMYLCASSLETGGDIQYFGAGTRLSVL.

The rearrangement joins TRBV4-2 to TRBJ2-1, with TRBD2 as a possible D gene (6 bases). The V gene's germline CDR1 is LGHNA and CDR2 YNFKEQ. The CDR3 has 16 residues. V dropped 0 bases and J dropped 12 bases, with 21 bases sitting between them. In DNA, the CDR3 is TGTGCCAGCAGCCAAGAGCTGGCGGGGAACCTCGATCCGCAGTTCTTC. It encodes CASSQELAGNLDPQFF.

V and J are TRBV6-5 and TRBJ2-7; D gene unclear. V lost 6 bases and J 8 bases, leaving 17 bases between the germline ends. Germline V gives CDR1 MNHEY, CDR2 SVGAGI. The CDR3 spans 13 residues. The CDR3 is CASRGSFPYKQYF. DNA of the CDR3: TGTGCCAGCAGGGGTAGCTTCCCTTACAAGCAGTACTTC.

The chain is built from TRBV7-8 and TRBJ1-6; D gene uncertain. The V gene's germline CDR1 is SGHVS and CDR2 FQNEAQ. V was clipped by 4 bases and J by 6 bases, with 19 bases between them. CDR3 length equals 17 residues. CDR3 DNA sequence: TGTGCCAGCAGCTATGGTAAGGTTCCCCCGGGTAATTCACCCCTCCACTTT. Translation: CASSYGKVPPGNSPLHF.

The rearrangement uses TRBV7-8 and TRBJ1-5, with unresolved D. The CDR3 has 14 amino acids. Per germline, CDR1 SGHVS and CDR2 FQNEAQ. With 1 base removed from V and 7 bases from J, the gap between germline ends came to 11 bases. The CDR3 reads CASSLDLVGQPQHF. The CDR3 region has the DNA TGTGCCAGCAGCTTAGATTTGGTCGGGCAGCCCCAGCATTTT.

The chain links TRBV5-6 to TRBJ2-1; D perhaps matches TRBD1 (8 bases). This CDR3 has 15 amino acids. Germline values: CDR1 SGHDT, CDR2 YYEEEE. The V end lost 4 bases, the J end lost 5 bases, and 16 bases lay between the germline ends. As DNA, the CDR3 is TGTGCCAGCAGCCCACAGGGGGGGGTTCACAATGAGCAGTTCTTC. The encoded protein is CASSPQGGVHNEQFF.

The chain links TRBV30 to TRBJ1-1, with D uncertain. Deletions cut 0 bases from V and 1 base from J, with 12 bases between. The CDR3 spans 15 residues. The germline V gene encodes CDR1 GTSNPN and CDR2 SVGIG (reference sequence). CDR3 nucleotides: TGTGCCTGGAGTGTAAGTCTACGAGGGAACACTGAAGCTTTCTTT. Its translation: CAWSVSLRGNTEAFF.

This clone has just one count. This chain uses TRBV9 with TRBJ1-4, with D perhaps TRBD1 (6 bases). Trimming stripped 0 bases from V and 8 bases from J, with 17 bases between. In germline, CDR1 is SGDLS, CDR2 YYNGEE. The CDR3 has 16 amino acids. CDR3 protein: CASSVDRGGHPEKLFF. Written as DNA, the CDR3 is TGTGCCAGCAGCGTAGATCGAGGGGGACATCCGGAAAAACTGTTTTTT.

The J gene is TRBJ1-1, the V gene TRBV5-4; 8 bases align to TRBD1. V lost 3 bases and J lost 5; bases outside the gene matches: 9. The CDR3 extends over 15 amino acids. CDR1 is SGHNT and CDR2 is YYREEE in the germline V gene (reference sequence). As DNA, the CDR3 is TGTGCCAGCAGCTCCTTCAGACAGGGGCGAACTGAAGCTTTCTTT. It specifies CASSSFRQGRTEAFF.

CDR3 loop: CASHANTGELFF. Written as DNA, the CDR3 is TGTGCCAGTCATGCGAACACCGGGGAGCTGTTTTTT. V gene TRBV19 combines with J gene TRBJ2-2, with D unresolved. Trimming cost V 8 bases and J 0 bases, with 4 bases left between them. Germline lookup yields CDR1 LNHDA and CDR2 SQIVND (reference sequence). This CDR3 spans 12 amino acids.

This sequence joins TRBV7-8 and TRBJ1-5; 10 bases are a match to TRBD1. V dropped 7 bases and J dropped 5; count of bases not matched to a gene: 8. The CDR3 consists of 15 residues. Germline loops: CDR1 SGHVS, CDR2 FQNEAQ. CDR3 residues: CASTRGGTGDQPQHF. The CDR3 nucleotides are TGTGCCAGCACCCGAGGGGGGACAGGGGATCAGCCCCAGCATTTT. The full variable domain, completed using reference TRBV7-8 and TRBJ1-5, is GAGVSQSPRYKVAKRGQDVALRCDPISGHVSLFWYQQALGQGPEFLTYFQNEAQLDKSGLPSDRFFAERPEGSVSTLKIQRTQQEDSAVYLCASTRGGTGDQPQHFGDGTRLSIL.

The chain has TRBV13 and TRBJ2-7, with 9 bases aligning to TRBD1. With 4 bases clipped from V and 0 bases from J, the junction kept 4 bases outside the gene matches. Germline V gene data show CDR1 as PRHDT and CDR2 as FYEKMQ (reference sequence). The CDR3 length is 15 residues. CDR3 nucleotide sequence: TGTGCCAGCAGCTCCCGGGACAGGGCCTCCTACGAGCAGTACTTC. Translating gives CASSSRDRASYEQYF.